Only a few counts were recorded for the clone carrying this T cell receptor beta chain. What it binds is unknown. The sample comes from a study of T cell responses to AZD1222 COVID-19 vaccine. General study findings and limits: Epitopes outside B.1.351 and B.1.1.7 mutated regions reportedly drew nearly half of spike TCRs. With dominance at 160-218 and 743-854, vaccine-associated CD4 TCRs spanned spike. There were repertoire samples only from the period after the peak T cell response.

Pooling covered second doses at about 4 or about 12 weeks. Some clones are missing from TCRdb's copy, which holds only in-frame ones; the method was immunoSEQ multiplex PCR. The sample includes about 110,000 clones, about 90% of them seen just once. The CDR3 is made up of 16 amino acids. Germline CDR1 KGHSH, CDR2 LQKENI. The V and J ends lost 4 bases and 6 bases, in that order; junction bases with no gene match: 8. This sequence joins TRBV18 and TRBJ2-1; 11 nucleotides agree with TRBD2. The sample here was peripheral blood, taken 28 days after the second AZD1222 dose. The clonotype was recovered from an adult who received the AZD1222 COVID-19 vaccine. CDR3 sequence reads: CASSRLLAGGLNEQFF. In DNA, the CDR3 is TGTGCCAGCTCACGACTTCTAGCGGGGGGACTCAATGAGCAGTTCTTC.